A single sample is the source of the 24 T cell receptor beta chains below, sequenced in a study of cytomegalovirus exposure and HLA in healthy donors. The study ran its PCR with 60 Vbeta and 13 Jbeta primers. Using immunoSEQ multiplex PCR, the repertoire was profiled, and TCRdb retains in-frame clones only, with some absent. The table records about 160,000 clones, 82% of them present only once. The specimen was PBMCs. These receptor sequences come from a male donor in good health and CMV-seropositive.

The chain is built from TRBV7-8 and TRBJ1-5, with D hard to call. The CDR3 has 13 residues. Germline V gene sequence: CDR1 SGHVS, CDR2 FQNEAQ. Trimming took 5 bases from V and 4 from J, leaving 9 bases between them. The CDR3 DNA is TGTGCCAGCAGCGATGGGGAGAATCAGCCCCAGCATTTT. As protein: CASSDGENQPQHF.

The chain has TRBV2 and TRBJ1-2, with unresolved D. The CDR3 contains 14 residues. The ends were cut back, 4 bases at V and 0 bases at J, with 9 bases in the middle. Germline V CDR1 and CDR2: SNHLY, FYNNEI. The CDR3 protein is CASSGASSNYGYTF. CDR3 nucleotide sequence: TGTGCCAGCAGTGGGGCCAGCTCTAACTATGGCTACACCTTC.

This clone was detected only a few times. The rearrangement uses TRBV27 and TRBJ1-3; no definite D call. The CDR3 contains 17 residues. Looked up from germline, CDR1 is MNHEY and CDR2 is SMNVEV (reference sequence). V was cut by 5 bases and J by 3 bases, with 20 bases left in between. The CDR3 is CASSPSVHRGIGNTIYF. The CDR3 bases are TGTGCCAGCAGTCCCTCTGTTCACCGGGGAATTGGAAACACCATATATTTT.

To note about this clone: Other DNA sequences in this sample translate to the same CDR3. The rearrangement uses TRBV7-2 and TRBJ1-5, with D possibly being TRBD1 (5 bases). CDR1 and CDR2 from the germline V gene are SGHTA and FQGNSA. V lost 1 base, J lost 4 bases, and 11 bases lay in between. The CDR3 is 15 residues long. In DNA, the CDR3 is TGTGCCAGCAGCTTAGGAGTGGGGGGAAATCAGCCCCAGCATTTT. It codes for CASSLGVGGNQPQHF.

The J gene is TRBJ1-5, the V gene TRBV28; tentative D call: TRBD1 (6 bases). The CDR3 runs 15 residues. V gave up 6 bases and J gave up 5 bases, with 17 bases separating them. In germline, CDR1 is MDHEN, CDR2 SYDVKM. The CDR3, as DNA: TGTGCCAGCAGCGCGTTACAGGGAAGGCATCAGCCCCAGCATTTT. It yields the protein CASSALQGRHQPQHF.

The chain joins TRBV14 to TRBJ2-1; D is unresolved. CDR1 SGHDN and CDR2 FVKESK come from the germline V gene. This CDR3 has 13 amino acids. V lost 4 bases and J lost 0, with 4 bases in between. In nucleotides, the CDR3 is TGTGCCAGCAGCCTGAGCTCCTACAATGAGCAGTTCTTC. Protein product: CASSLSSYNEQFF. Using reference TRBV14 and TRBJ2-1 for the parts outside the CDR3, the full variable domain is EAGVTQFPSHSVIEKGQTVTLRCDPISGHDNLYWYRRVMGKEIKFLLHFVKESKQDESGMPNNRFLAERTGGTYSTLKVQPAELEDSGVYFCASSLSSYNEQFFGPGTRLTVL.

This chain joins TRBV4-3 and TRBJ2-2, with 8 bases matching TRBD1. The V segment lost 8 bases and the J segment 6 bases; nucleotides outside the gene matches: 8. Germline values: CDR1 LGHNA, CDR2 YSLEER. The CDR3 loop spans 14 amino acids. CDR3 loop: CASGRQGASGELFF. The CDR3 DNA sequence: TGCGCCAGCGGGCGTCAGGGGGCTTCCGGGGAGCTGTTTTTT.

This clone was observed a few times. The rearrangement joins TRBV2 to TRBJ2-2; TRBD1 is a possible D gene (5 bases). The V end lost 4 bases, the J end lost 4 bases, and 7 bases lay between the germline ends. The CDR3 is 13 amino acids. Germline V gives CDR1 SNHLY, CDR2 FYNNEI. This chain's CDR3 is CASSGTFTGELFF. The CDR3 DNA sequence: TGTGCCAGCAGTGGGACATTCACCGGGGAGCTGTTTTTT.

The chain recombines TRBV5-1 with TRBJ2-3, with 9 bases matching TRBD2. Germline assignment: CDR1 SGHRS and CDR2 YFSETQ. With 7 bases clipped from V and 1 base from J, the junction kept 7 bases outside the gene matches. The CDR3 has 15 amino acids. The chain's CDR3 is CASGTGGGGTDTQYF. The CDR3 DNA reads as TGCGCCAGCGGGACCGGCGGGGGGGGCACAGATACGCAGTATTTT.

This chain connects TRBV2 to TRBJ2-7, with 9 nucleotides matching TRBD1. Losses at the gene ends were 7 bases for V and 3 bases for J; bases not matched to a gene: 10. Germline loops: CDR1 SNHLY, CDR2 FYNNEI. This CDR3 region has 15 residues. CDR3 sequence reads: CASTSELGQGYEQYF. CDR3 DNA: TGTGCCAGCACTTCTGAACTGGGACAGGGCTACGAGCAGTACTTC.

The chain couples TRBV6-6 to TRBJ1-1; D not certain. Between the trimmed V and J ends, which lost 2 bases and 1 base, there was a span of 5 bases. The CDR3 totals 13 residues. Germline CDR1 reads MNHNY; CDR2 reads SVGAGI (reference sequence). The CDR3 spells CASSYLGNTEAFF. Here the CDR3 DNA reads TGTGCCAGCAGTTACCTAGGGAACACTGAAGCTTTCTTT.

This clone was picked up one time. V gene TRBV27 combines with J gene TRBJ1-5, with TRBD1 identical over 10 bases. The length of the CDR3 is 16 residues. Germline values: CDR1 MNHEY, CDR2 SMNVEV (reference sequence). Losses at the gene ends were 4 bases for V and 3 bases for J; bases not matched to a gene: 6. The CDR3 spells CASSSRTGGLNQPQHF. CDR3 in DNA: TGTGCCAGCAGTTCCCGGACAGGGGGTCTCAATCAGCCCCAGCATTTT.

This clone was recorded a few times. The chain's CDR3 is CASSPRTDTGELFF. Written as DNA, the CDR3 is TGTGCCAGCAGCCCTAGGACAGACACCGGGGAGCTGTTTTTT. V gene TRBV11-2 combines with J gene TRBJ2-2, with a weak D call TRBD1 (6 bases). Trimming stripped 5 bases from V and 3 bases from J, with 10 bases between. Germline values: CDR1 SGHAT, CDR2 FQNNGV. The length of the CDR3 is 14 residues.

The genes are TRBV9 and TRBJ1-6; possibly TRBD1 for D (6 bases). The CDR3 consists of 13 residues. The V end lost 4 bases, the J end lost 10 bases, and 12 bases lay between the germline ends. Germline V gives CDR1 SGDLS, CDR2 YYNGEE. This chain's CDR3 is CASSTTGNSPLHF. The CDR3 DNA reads TGTGCCAGCAGCACTACAGGGAACTCACCCCTCCACTTT.

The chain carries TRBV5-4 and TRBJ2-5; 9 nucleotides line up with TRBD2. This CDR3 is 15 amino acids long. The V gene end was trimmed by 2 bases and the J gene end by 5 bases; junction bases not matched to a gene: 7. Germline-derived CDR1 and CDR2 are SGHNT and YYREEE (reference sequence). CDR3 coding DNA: TGTGCCAGCAGCTTACGACTAGCGGAAGGGGAGACCCAGTACTTC. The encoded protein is CASSLRLAEGETQYF.

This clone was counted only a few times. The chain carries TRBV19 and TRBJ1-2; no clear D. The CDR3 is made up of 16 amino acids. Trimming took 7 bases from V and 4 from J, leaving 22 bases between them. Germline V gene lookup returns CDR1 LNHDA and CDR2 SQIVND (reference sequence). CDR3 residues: CASTQVKGSGSYGYTF. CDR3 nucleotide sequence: TGTGCCAGTACCCAGGTAAAGGGCTCGGGGAGCTATGGCTACACCTTC.

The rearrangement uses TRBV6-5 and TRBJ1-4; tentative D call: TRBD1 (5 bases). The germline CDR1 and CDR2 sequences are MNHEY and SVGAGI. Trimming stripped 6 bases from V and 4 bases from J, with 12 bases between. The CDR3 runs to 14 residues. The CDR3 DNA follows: TGTGCCAGCAGCCGGACAATGGATAATGAAAAACTGTTTTTT. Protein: CASSRTMDNEKLFF.

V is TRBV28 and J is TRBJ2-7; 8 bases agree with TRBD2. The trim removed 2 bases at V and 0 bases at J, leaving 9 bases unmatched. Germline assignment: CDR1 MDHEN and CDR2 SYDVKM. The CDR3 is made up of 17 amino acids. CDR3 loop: CASSLDSAGGFSYEQYF. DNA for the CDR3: TGTGCCAGCAGTTTAGACTCGGCGGGGGGCTTCTCCTACGAGCAGTACTTC.

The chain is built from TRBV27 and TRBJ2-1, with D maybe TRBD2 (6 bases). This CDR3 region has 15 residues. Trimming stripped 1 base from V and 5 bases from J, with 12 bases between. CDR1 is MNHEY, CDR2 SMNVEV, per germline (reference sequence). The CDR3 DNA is TGTGCCAGCAGTTTATATGAAGCGGGTCACAATGAGCAGTTCTTC. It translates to CASSLYEAGHNEQFF.

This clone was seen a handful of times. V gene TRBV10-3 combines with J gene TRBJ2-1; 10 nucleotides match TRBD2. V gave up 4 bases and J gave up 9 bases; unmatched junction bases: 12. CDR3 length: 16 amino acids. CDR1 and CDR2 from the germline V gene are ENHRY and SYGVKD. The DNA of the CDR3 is TGTGCCATCAGTGTCCCGGGAGCGGGGGGGTCCCTTGAGCAGTTCTTC. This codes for CAISVPGAGGSLEQFF.

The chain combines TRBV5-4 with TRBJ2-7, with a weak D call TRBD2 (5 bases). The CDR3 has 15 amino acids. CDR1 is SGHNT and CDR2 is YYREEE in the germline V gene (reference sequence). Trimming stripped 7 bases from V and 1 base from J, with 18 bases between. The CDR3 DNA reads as TGTGCCAGCTCCCCCGTGGCGGGCACTTCCTACGAGCAGTACTTC. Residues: CASSPVAGTSYEQYF.

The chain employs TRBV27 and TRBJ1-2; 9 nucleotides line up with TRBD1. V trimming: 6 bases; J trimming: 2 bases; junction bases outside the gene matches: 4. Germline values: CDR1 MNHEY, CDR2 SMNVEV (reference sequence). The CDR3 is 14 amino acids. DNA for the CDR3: TGTGCCAGCAGATCAACAGGGGGCAACTATGGCTACACCTTC. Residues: CASRSTGGNYGYTF.

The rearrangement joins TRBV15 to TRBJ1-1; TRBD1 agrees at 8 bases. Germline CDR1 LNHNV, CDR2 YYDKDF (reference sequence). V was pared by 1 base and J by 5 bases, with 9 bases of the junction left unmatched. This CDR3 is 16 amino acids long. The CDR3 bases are TGTGCCACCAGCAGAGCGACAGGGGCTTGGGGGACTGAAGCTTTCTTT. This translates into CATSRATGAWGTEAFF.

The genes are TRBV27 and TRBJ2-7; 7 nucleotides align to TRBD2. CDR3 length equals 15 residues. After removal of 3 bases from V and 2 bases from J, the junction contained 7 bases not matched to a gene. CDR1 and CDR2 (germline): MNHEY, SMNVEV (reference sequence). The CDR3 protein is CASSLRRERAYEQYF. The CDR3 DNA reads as TGTGCCAGCAGTTTGCGGCGGGAGCGCGCCTACGAGCAGTACTTC.